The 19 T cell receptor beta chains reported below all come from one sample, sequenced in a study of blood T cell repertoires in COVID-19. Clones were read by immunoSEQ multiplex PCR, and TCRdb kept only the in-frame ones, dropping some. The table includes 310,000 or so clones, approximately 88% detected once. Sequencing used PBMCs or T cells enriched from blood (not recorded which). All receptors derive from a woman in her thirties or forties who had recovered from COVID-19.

CDR3: CASSLSSRDTEAFF. The DNA for the CDR3 is TGTGCCAGCAGTCTGTCTAGCAGAGACACTGAAGCTTTCTTT. This chain joins TRBV5-5 and TRBJ1-1; D call uncertain. There are 14 residues in the CDR3. V was clipped by 5 bases and J by 3 bases, with 14 bases between them. Germline V gene data show CDR1 as SGHKS and CDR2 as YYEKEE (reference sequence).

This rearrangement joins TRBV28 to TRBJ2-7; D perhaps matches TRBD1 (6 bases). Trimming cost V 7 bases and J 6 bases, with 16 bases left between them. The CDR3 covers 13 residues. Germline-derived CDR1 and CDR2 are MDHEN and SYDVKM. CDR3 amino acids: CASIPGVLGEQYF. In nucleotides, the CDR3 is TGTGCCAGCATCCCAGGGGTCTTAGGCGAGCAGTACTTC.

In DNA, the CDR3 is TGCACCAGCAGCCCTAGAGGGACTAGCGGGAGGGAGACCCAGTACTTC. Encoded protein: CTSSPRGTSGRETQYF. This chain connects TRBV1 to TRBJ2-5; the table's D call, TRBD2, has no DNA check behind it. TRBV1 is noted as a pseudogene. There are 16 residues in the CDR3.

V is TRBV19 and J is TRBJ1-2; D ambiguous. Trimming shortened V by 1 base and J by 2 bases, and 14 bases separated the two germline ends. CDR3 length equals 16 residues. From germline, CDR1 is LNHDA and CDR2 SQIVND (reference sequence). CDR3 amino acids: CASSIVGAHFNYGYTF. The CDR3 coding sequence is TGTGCCAGTAGTATAGTGGGCGCCCACTTCAACTATGGCTACACCTTC.

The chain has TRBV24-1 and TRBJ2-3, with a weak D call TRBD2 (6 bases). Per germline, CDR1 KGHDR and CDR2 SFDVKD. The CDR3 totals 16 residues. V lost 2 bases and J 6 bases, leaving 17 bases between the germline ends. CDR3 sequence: CATSDYRRGDRDTQYF. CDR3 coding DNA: TGTGCCACCAGTGATTATAGGAGGGGAGATCGGGATACGCAGTATTTT.

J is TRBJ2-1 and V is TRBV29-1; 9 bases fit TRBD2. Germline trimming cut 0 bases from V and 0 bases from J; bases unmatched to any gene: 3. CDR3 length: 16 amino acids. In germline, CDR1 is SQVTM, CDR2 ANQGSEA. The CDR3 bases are TGCAGCGTTGAAGATCCACTAGCGGGCTCCTACAATGAGCAGTTCTTC. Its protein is CSVEDPLAGSYNEQFF.

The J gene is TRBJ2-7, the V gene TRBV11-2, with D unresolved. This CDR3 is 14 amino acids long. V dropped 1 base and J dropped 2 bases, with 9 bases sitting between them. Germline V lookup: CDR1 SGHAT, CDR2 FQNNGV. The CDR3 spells CASSLAAVAYEQYF. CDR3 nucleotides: TGTGCCAGCAGCTTAGCTGCGGTTGCCTACGAGCAGTACTTC. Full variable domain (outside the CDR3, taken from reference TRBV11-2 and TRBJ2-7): EAGVAQSPRYKIIEKRQSVAFWCNPISGHATLYWYQQILGQGPKLLIQFQNNGVVDDSQLPKDRFSAERLKGVDSTLKIQPAKLEDSAVYLCASSLAAVAYEQYFGPGTRLTVT.

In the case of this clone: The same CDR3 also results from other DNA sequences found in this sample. CDR3 DNA: TGTGCCAGCAGCTTAGGGACAGGGAATGAAAAACTGTTTTTT. Encoded protein: CASSLGTGNEKLFF. This chain links TRBV7-2 with TRBJ1-4, with 8 nucleotides matching TRBD1. The CDR3 is made up of 14 amino acids. Germline V gene lookup returns CDR1 SGHTA and CDR2 FQGNSA. V shed 1 base, J shed 5 bases, and the junction held 0 bases outside the gene matches.

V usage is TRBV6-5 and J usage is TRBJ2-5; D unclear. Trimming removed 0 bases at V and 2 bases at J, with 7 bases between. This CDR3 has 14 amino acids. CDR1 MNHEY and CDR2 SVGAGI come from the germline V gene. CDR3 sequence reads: CASSYSGRQETQYF. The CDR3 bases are TGTGCCAGCAGTTACTCGGGCAGGCAAGAGACCCAGTACTTC.

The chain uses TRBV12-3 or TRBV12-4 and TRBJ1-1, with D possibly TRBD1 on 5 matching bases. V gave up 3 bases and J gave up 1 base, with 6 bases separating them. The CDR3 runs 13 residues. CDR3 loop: CASSLGQNTEAFF. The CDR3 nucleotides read TGTGCCAGCAGTTTGGGGCAGAACACTGAAGCTTTCTTT.

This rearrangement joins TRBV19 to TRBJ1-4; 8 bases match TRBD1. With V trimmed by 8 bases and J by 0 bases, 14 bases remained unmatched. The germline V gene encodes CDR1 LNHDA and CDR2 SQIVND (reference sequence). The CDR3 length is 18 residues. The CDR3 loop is CASHRQGIPHATNEKLFF. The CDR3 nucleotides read TGTGCCAGTCATCGACAGGGGATCCCCCATGCAACTAATGAAAAACTGTTTTTT.

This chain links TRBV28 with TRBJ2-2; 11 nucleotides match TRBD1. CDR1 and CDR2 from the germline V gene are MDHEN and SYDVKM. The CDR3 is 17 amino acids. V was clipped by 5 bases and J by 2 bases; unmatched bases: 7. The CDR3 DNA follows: TGTGCCAGCAGTCCCTTACGGACAGGGGGCAACACCGGGGAGCTGTTTTTT. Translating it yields CASSPLRTGGNTGELFF.

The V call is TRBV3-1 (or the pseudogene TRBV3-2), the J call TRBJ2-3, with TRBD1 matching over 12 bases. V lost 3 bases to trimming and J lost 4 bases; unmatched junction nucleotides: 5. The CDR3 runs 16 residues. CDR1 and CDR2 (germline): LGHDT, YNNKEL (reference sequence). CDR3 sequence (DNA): TGTGCCAGCAGCCACCGGGACAGGGGGCGTGCAGATACGCAGTATTTT. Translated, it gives CASSHRDRGRADTQYF.

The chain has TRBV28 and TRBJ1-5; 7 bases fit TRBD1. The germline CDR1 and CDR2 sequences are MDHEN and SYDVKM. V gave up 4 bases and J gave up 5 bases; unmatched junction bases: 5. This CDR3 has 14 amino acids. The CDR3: CASSSARGYQPQHF. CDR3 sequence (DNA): TGTGCCAGCAGTTCCGCCAGGGGGTATCAGCCCCAGCATTTT.

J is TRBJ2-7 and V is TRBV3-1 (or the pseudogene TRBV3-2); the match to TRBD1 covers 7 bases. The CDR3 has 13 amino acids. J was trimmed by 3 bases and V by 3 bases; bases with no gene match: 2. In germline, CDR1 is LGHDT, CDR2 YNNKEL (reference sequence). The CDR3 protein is CASSQGQHYEQYF. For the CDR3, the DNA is TGTGCCAGCAGCCAGGGACAGCACTACGAGCAGTACTTC.

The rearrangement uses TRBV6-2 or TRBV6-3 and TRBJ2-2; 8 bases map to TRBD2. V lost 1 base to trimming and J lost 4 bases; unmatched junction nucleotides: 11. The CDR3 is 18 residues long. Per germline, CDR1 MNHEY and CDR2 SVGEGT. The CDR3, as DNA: TGTGCCAGCAGTTACTGGCCAGCGGGAGTTCGGGTCACCGGGGAGCTGTTTTTT. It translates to CASSYWPAGVRVTGELFF.

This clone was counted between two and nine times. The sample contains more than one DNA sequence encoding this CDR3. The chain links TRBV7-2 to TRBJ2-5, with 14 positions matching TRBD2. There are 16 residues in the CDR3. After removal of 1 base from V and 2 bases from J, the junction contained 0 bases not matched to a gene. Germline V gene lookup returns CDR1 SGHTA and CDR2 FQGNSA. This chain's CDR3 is CASSLGLAGGQETQYF. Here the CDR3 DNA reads TGTGCCAGCAGCTTAGGACTAGCGGGAGGGCAAGAGACCCAGTACTTC.

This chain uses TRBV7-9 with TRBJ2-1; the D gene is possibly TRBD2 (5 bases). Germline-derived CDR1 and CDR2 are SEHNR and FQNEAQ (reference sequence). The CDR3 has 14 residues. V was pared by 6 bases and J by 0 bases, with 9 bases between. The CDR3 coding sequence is TGTGCCAGCAGTGGAGGTAGCTCCTACAATGAGCAGTTCTTC. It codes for CASSGGSSYNEQFF.

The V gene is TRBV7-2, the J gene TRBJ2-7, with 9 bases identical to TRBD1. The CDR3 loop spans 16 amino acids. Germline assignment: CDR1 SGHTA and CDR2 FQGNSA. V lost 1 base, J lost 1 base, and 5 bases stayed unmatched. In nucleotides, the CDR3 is TGTGCCAGCAGCTTAGATGGGACAGGGCATTCCTACGAGCAGTACTTC. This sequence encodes CASSLDGTGHSYEQYF.